These T cell receptor beta chains were read from a single sample in a study of cytomegalovirus exposure and HLA in healthy donors. Clones were sequenced by immunoSEQ multiplex PCR, and TCRdb holds only the in-frame ones, with some missing. This sample has about 94,000 clones, with 60% to 80% found just once. The specimen was PBMCs. The receptors were sampled from a woman aged 40 to 50 in good health and CMV-seronegative. The CDR3 runs from the conserved cysteine through the conserved F or W. The D gene is left open where the match is weak. Clone size, where shown, is once, few, many, or a class for clones that have expanded.

>TRBD2|TRBJ2-6|TRBV6-5|.
CASSYSGGGGANVLTF
TGTGCCAGCAGTTACAGCGGGGGGGGTGGGGCCAACGTCCTGACTTTC
>.|TRBJ1-6|TRBV27|.
CASSLSRQGVRSPLHF
TGTGCCAGCAGTTTATCGAGGCAGGGCGTAAGATCACCCCTCCACTTT
>.|TRBJ1-1|TRBV6-4|.
CASSVQENTEAFF
TGTGCCAGCAGTGTACAAGAGAACACTGAAGCTTTCTTT
>TRBD1|TRBJ1-2|TRBV6-5|.
CASSYNRGGGYTF
TGTGCCAGCAGTTACAACAGGGGTGGTGGCTACACCTTC
>.|TRBJ1-2|TRBV11-2|.
CASSLSLGTATAYGYTF
TGTGCCAGCAGCTTGTCATTGGGTACAGCGACAGCATATGGCTACACCTTC
>TRBD2|TRBJ2-1|TRBV6-1|.
CASSAASGGNEQFF
TGTGCCAGCAGTGCGGCTAGCGGGGGCAATGAGCAGTTCTTC
>TRBD1|TRBJ1-3|TRBV5-6|.
CASSPRTGRSGNTIYF
TGTGCCAGCAGCCCCAGGACAGGGAGATCCGGAAACACCATATATTTT
>TRBD1|TRBJ1-2|TRBV6-5|.
CASSLTLGQGSYGYTF
TGTGCCAGCAGTTTGACCCTGGGACAGGGGAGCTATGGCTACACCTTC
>TRBD1|TRBJ1-2|TRBV4-1|.
CASSQVPPGQGNYGYTF
TGCGCCAGCAGCCAAGTCCCCCCGGGACAGGGGAACTATGGCTACACCTTC
>.|TRBJ1-2|TRBV12-5|.
CASGPPGWVPYGYTF
TGTGCTAGTGGTCCTCCCGGGTGGGTCCCCTATGGCTACACCTTC
>TRBD2|TRBJ2-1|TRBV6-1|.
CASTAGTSGPNEQFF
TGTGCCAGCACAGCCGGGACTAGCGGACCCAATGAGCAGTTCTTC
>.|TRBJ1-2|TRBV29-1|.
CSVVTGTTPYGYTF
TGCAGCGTTGTAACCGGGACAACCCCCTATGGCTACACCTTC
>.|TRBJ1-2|TRBV2|.
CASSGQGYGYTF
TGTGCCAGCAGTGGGCAGGGTTATGGCTACACCTTC
>TRBD2|TRBJ2-1|TRBV9|once
CASSAGGGSYNEQFF
TGTGCCAGCAGCGCCGGGGGGGGGTCCTACAATGAGCAGTTCTTC
>TRBD1|TRBJ2-7|TRBV11-1|.
CASALEPGGGYEQYF
TGTGCCAGCGCCTTGGAGCCAGGGGGCGGCTACGAGCAGTACTTC
>.|TRBJ2-7|TRBV5-4|.
CASRGTGSSYEQYF
TGTGCCAGCAGAGGGACCGGGAGCTCCTACGAGCAGTACTTC
>.|TRBJ1-6|TRBV6-6|.
CASSTNSPLHF
TGTGCCAGCAGTACAAATTCACCCCTCCACTTT
>.|TRBJ2-7|TRBV5-1|few
CASSFRTSRYEQYF
TGCGCCAGCAGCTTCCGTACATCAAGATACGAGCAGTACTTC
>.|TRBJ2-2|TRBV30|.
CAWKPTTNTGELFF
TGTGCCTGGAAGCCGACAACGAACACCGGGGAGCTGTTTTTT
>.|TRBJ1-4|TRBV4-3|few
CASSFQGGSKEKLFF
TGCGCCAGCAGCTTCCAGGGAGGGTCAAAAGAAAAACTGTTTTTT
>.|TRBJ2-1|TRBV29-1|few
CSVDTGSNEQFF
TGCAGCGTTGATACGGGGTCCAATGAGCAGTTCTTC
>TRBD2|TRBJ2-3|TRBV15|.
CATSRELAGGTDTQYF
TGTGCCACCAGCAGAGAACTAGCGGGGGGCACAGATACGCAGTATTTT
>TRBD2|TRBJ2-1|TRBV2|.
CANERGPPIGQQFF
TGTGCCAACGAGCGGGGGCCCCCAATCGGGCAGCAGTTCTTC
>.|TRBJ1-5|TRBV9|.
CASSRDVGNQPQHF
TGTGCCAGCTCACGAGATGTAGGCAATCAGCCCCAGCATTTT
>.|TRBJ1-2|TRBV6-1|once
CASSATEGNYGYTF
TGTGCCAGCAGTGCAACGGAGGGGAACTATGGCTACACCTTC
>.|TRBJ1-3|TRBV4-3|.
CASSQGPGSGNTIYF
TGCGCCAGCAGCCAAGGCCCAGGTTCTGGAAACACCATATATTTT
>.|TRBJ2-1|TRBV2|.
CASSEGQGFGEQFF
TGTGCCAGCAGTGAGGGGCAGGGGTTTGGTGAGCAGTTCTTC
>TRBD2|TRBJ2-3|TRBV7-3|.
CASSLGGGAGTDTQYF
TGTGCCAGCAGCTTGGGCGGGGGGGCCGGGACAGATACGCAGTATTTT
>TRBD1|TRBJ1-5|TRBV18|once
CASSPEQGINQPQHF
TGTGCCAGCTCACCGGAACAGGGGATTAATCAGCCCCAGCATTTT
>.|TRBJ1-5|TRBV18|few
CASSPVSTSNQPQHF
TGTGCCAGCTCACCAGTTTCTACGAGCAATCAGCCCCAGCATTTT
>.|TRBJ1-3|TRBV5-1|.
CASSPGGASSGNTIYF
TGCGCCAGCAGCCCTGGGGGCGCTAGCTCTGGAAACACCATATATTTT
>.|TRBJ1-2|TRBV19|.
CASSSGLLGYGYTF
TGTGCCAGTAGTTCGGGACTTCTAGGGTATGGCTACACCTTC
>TRBD1|TRBJ2-7|TRBV7-6|.
CASSPRTGGIYEQYF
TGTGCCAGCAGCCCCCGGACAGGGGGAATCTACGAGCAGTACTTC
>.|TRBJ1-6|TRBV6-6|.
CASSYVTPGESPLHF
TGTGCCAGCAGTTACGTAACACCAGGGGAATCACCCCTCCACTTT
>.|TRBJ1-5|TRBV4-3|few
CASSQDTTALQPQHF
TGCGCCAGCAGCCAAGATACGACAGCTCTACAGCCCCAGCATTTT
>TRBD1|TRBJ2-7|TRBV7-2|.
CASSTTGAFSYEQYF
TGTGCCAGCAGCACTACAGGGGCCTTCTCCTACGAGCAGTACTTC
>TRBD1|TRBJ1-4|TRBV14|.
CASSPQGDRDEKLFF
TGTGCCAGCAGCCCTCAGGGGGATAGGGATGAAAAACTGTTTTTT
>.|TRBJ1-4|TRBV4-3|.
CASSQDLAGAGGNRFF
TGCGCCAGCAGCCAAGATCTGGCGGGGGCCGGGGGAAATCGCTTTTTT
>.|TRBJ2-2|TRBV5-1|.
CASSLATNTGELFF
TGCGCCAGCAGCTTGGCTACCAACACCGGGGAGCTGTTTTTT
>TRBD1|TRBJ1-1|TRBV10-3|few
CAISTGGQNTEAFF
TGTGCCATCAGCACAGGGGGCCAAAACACTGAAGCTTTCTTT
>.|TRBJ2-5|TRBV28|.
CASSLFLNGQETQYF
TGTGCCAGCAGTTTGTTTCTCAACGGGCAAGAGACCCAGTACTTC
>.|TRBJ1-1|TRBV7-2|.
CASSGAGNTEAFF
TGTGCCAGCAGCGGGGCAGGGAACACTGAAGCTTTCTTT
>TRBD2|TRBJ2-1|TRBV15|.
CATSREATSGWGNEQFF
TGTGCCACCAGCAGAGAAGCTACTAGCGGTTGGGGTAATGAGCAGTTCTTC
>.|TRBJ1-6|TRBV7-9|.
CASSRDRVSPLHF
TGTGCCAGCAGTCGCGACAGAGTTTCACCCCTCCACTTT